The present TCR beta chain was sequenced within a study of T cell changes during pregnancy in multiple sclerosis. Clones were read by immunoSEQ multiplex PCR, and TCRdb kept only the in-frame ones, dropping some. The sample carries about 99,000 clones, 85% to 95% recorded once. Germline CDR1 LNHDA, CDR2 SQIVND (reference sequence). The CDR3 runs 12 residues. V lost 7 bases, J lost 6 bases, and 12 bases lay in between. The sample here was peripheral blood, taken after pregnancy. This chain links TRBV19 with TRBJ1-1; TRBD1 might be the D (5 bases). The clonotype was recovered from a female donor with multiple sclerosis, enrolled in a pregnancy study. The chain's CDR3 is CASNLGGAEAFF. In DNA, the CDR3 is TGTGCCAGTAACCTAGGAGGGGCTGAAGCTTTCTTT.